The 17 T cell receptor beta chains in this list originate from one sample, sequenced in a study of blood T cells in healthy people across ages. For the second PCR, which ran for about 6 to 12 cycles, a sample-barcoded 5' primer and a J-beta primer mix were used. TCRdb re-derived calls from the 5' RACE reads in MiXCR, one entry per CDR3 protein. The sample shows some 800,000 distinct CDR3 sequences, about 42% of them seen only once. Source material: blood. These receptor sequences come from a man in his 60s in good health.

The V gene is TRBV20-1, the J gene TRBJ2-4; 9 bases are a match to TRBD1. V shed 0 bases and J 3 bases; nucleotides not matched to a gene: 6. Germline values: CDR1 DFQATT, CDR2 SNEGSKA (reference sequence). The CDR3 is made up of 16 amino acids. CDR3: CSAREGTGLNKNIQYF. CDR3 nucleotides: TGCAGTGCTAGAGAAGGGACAGGGTTGAACAAAAACATTCAGTACTTC.

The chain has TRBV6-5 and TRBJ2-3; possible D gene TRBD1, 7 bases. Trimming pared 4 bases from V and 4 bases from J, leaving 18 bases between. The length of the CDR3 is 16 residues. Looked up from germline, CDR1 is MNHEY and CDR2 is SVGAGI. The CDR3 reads CASSSHRRGRADTQYF. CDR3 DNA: TGTGCCAGCAGTTCCCACAGGAGGGGGCGCGCAGATACGCAGTATTTT.

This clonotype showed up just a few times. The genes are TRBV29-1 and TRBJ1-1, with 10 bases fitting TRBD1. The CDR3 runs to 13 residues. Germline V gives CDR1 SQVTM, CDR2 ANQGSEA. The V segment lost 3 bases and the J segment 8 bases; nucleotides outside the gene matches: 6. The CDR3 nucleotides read TGCAGCGTTGATGGGACAGGGGCATCGGAAGCTTTCTTT. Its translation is CSVDGTGASEAFF. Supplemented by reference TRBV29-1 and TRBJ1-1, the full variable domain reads SAVISQKPSRDICQRGTSLTIQCQVDSQVTMMFWYRQQPGQSLTLIATANQGSEATYESGFVIDKFPISRPNLTFSTLTVSNMSPEDSSIYLCSVDGTGASEAFFGQGTRLTVV.

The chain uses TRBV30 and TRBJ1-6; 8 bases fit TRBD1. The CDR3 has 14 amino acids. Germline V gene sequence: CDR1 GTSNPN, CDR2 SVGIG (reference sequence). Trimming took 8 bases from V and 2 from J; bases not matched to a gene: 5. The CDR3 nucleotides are TGTGCCCTCAGGACAGGGCCCTATAATTCACCCCTCCACTTT. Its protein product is CALRTGPYNSPLHF.

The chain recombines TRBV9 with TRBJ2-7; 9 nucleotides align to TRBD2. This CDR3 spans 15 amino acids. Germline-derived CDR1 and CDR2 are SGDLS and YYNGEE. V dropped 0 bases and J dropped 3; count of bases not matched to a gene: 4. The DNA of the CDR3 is TGTGCCAGCAGCGTAGCTAGCGGGGCCCACTACGAGCAGTACTTC. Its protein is CASSVASGAHYEQYF.

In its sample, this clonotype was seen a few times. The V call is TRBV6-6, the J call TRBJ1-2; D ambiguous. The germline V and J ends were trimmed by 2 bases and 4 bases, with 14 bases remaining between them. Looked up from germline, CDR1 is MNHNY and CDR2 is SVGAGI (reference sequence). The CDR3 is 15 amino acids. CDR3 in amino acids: CASSYDPMSFYGYTF. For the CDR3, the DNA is TGTGCCAGCAGTTACGACCCCATGTCGTTCTATGGCTACACCTTC.

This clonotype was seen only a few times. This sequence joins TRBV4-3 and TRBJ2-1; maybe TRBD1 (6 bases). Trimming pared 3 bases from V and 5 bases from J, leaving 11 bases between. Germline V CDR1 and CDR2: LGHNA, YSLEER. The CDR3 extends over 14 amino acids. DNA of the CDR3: TGCGCCAGCAGCCACCGAACAGGGAACAATGAGCAGTTCTTC. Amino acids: CASSHRTGNNEQFF.

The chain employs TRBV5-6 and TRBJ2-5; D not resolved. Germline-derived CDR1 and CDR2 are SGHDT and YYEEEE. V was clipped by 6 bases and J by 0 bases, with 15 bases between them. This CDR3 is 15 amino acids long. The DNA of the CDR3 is TGTGCCAGCACCGTCATTGACTCGTACCAAGAGACCCAGTACTTC. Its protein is CASTVIDSYQETQYF.

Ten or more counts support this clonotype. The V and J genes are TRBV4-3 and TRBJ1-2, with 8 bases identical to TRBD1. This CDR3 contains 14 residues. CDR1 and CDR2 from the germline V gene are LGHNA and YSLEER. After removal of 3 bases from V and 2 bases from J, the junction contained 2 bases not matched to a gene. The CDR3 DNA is TGCGCCAGCAGCCATGGGACAGGAAACTATGGCTACACCTTC. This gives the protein CASSHGTGNYGYTF.

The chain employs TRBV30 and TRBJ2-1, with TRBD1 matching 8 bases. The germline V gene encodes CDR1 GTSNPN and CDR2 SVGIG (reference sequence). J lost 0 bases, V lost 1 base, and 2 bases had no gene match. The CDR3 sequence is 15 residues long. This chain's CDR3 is CAWSGDRISYNEQFF. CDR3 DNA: TGTGCCTGGAGTGGGGACAGGATCTCCTACAATGAGCAGTTCTTC.

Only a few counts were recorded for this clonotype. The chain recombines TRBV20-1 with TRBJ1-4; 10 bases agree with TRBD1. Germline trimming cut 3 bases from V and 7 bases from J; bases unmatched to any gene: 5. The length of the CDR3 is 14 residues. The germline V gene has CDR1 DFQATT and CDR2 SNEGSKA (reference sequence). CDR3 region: CSASEGDRGEKLFF. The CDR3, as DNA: TGCAGTGCTAGTGAGGGGGACAGGGGTGAAAAACTGTTTTTT.

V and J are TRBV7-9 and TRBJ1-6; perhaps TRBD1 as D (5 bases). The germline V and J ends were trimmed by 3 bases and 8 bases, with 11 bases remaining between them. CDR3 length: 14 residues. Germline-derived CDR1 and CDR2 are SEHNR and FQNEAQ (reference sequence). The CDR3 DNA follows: TGTGCCAGCAGCTTGGAGGGGAACGATTCACCCCTCCACTTT. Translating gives CASSLEGNDSPLHF.

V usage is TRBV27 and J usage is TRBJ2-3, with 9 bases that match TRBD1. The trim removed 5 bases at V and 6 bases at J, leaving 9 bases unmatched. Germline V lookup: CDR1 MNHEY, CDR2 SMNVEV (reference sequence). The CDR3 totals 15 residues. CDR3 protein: CASSEGQGYSDTQYF. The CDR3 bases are TGTGCCAGCAGTGAGGGACAGGGTTATTCGGATACGCAGTATTTT.

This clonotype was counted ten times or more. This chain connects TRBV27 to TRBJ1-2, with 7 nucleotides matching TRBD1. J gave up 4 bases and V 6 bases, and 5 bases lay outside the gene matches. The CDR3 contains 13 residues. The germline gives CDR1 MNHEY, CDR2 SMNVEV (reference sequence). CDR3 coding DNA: TGTGCCAGCAGCCCGGGACAGAGCTATGGCTACACCTTC. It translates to CASSPGQSYGYTF.

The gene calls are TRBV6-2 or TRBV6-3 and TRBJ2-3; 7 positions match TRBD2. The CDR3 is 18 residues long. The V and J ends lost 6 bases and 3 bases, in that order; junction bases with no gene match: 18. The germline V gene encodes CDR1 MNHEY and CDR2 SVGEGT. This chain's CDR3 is CASSSPSKSGVGTDTQYF. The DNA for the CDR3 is TGTGCCAGCAGCTCCCCGAGCAAAAGCGGGGTCGGTACAGATACGCAGTATTTT.

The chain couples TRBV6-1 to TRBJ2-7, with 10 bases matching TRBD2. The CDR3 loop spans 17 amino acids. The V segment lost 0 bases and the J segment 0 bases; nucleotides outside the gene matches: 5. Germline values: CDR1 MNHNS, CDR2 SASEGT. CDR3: CASSEARLAGVSYEQYF. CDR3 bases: TGTGCCAGCAGTGAAGCGCGGCTAGCGGGGGTCTCCTACGAGCAGTACTTC.

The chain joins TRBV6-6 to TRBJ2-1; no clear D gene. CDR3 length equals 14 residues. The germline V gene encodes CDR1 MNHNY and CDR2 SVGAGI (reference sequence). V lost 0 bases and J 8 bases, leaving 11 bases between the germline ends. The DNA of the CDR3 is TGTGCCAGCAGTTACTCGAGTGTGCAGGATGAGCAGTTCTTC. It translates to CASSYSSVQDEQFF.